This record concerns one T cell receptor beta chain sequence. Its antigen is currently unknown. These data originate in a study of chemoradiotherapy in HPV16-positive cancers. Study as a whole: Candidate HPV-specific clones and shared TCR motifs came from a couple of HPV16-positive patients. Study-wide findings and caveats: Better recurrence-free survival went with HPV-responsive T-cell expansion in HPV16-positive patients.

Repertoires were sampled repeatedly during chemoradiotherapy. Sequencing used immunoSEQ multiplex PCR; TCRdb keeps in-frame clones, though not all of them. The sample lists 20,000 to 25,000 clones, around 85% seen once, with 4.6% in the top ten. There are 14 residues in the CDR3. V shed 5 bases and J shed 8 bases, with 18 bases lying between them. The germline V gene has CDR1 PRHDT and CDR2 FYEKMQ (reference sequence). The source material was blood, sampled from a patient who underwent chemoradiotherapy. This sequence joins TRBV13 and TRBJ1-2; weak D call: TRBD1 (5 bases). This clonotype originated in a human donor with HPV-associated anogenital cancer. The CDR3 coding sequence is TGTGCCAGCAGCCCACAGGTTTCTCCGCTAGGCTACACCTTC. As protein: CASSPQVSPLGYTF.